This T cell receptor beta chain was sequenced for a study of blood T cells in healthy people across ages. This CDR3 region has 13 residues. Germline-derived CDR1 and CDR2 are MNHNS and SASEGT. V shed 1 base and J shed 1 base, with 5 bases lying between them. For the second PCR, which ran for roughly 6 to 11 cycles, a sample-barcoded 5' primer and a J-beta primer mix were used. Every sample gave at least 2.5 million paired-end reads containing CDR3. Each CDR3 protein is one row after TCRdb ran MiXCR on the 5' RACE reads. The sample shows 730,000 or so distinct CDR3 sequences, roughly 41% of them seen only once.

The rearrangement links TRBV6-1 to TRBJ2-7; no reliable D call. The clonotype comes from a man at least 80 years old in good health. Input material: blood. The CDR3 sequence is CASSEVWSYEQYF. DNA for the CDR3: TGTGCCAGCAGTGAAGTCTGGTCCTACGAGCAGTACTTC.